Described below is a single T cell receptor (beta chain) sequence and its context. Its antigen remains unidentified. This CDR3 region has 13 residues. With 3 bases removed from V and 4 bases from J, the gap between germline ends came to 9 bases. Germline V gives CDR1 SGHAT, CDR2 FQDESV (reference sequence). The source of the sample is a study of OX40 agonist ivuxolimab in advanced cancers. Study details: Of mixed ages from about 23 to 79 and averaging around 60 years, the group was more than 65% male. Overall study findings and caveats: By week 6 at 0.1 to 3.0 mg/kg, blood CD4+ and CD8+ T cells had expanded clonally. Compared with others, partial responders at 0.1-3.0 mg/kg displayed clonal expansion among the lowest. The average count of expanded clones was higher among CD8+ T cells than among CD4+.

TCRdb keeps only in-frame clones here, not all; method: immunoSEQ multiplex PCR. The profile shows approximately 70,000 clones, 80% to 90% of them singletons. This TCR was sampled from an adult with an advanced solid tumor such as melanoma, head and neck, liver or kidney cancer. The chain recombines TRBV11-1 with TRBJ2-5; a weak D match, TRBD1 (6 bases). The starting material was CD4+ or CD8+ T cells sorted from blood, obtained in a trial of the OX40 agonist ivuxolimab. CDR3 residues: CASSFSRGETQYF. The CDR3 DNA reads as TGTGCCAGCAGCTTTAGCAGGGGAGAGACCCAGTACTTC.